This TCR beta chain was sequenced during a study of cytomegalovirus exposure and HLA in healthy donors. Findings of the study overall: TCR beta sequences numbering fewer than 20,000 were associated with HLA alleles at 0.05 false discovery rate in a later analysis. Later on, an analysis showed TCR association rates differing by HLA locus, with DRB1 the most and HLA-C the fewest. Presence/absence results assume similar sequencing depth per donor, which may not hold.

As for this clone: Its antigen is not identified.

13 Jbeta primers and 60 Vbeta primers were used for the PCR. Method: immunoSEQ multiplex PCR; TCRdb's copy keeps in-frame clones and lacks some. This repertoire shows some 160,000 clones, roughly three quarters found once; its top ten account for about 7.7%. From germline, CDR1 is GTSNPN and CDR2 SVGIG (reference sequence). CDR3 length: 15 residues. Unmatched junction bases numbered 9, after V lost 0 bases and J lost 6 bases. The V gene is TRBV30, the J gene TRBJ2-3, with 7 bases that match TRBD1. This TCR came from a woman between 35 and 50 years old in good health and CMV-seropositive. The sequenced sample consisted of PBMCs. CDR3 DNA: TGTGCCTGGAGTGTCCAGACAGGGCAGGTGGATACGCAGTATTTT. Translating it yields CAWSVQTGQVDTQYF.